The 21 T cell receptor beta chains below come from one sample, sequenced in a study of response to subunit inactivated influenza vaccine. Via MiXCR, TCRdb re-called the RT-PCR reads, giving one row per CDR3 protein. The sample contains fewer than 400,000 distinct CDR3 sequences, around a fifth of which appear only once. Sample: PBMCs from blood, taken about 19 months after vaccination. Source of these receptors: a man between 50 and 75 years old who received an inactivated influenza vaccine.

This clonotype has a handful of counts. The chain links TRBV9 to TRBJ1-3; 7 bases match TRBD1. V trimming: 1 base; J trimming: 1 base; junction bases outside the gene matches: 5. The CDR3 is 16 residues long. The germline V gene encodes CDR1 SGDLS and CDR2 YYNGEE. The CDR3: CASSVQGGASGNTIYF. CDR3 in DNA: TGTGCCAGCAGCGTACAGGGGGGCGCGTCTGGAAACACCATATATTTT.

This clonotype showed up many times. This rearrangement joins TRBV15 to TRBJ1-5, with 7 positions matching TRBD1. V lost 5 bases to trimming and J lost 6 bases; unmatched junction nucleotides: 7. The CDR3 runs to 14 residues. Germline CDR1 reads LNHNV; CDR2 reads YYDKDF (reference sequence). This chain's CDR3 is CATSGYRGSQPQHF. CDR3 DNA sequence: TGTGCCACCAGCGGATACAGGGGATCTCAGCCCCAGCATTTT.

The rearrangement uses TRBV5-5 and TRBJ1-6; D remains unclear. This CDR3 has 13 amino acids. V was clipped by 2 bases and J by 5 bases, with 5 bases between them. Germline CDR1 reads SGHKS; CDR2 reads YYEKEE (reference sequence). CDR3 sequence (DNA): TGTGCCAGCAGCTTACGGGATAATTCACCCCTCCACTTT. Translation gives CASSLRDNSPLHF.

The rearrangement uses TRBV20-1 and TRBJ2-3; TRBD2 matches 7 bases. This CDR3 region has 15 residues. The J segment lost 2 bases and the V segment lost 1 base, leaving 6 bases of the junction unmatched. Germline V gene data show CDR1 as DFQATT and CDR2 as SNEGSKA (reference sequence). The CDR3 DNA is TGCAGTGCTAGAGTGGCGGGAGACTTCACAGATACGCAGTATTTT. This encodes CSARVAGDFTDTQYF.

This clonotype was seen only a few times. This chain joins TRBV29-1 and TRBJ2-1; 11 bases match TRBD2. There are 14 residues in the CDR3. Per the germline V gene, CDR1 is SQVTM and CDR2 is ANQGSEA. V gave up 6 bases and J gave up 7 bases; unmatched junction bases: 8. The CDR3 region is CSVIGLAGSNEQFF. The CDR3 DNA is TGCAGCGTGATAGGACTAGCGGGCTCGAATGAGCAGTTCTTC.

The chain is built from TRBV10-3 and TRBJ1-2, with TRBD1 as a possible D gene (5 bases). The V end lost 6 bases, the J end lost 4 bases, and 12 bases lay between the germline ends. The CDR3 consists of 13 residues. Germline loops: CDR1 ENHRY, CDR2 SYGVKD. The CDR3, as DNA: TGTGCCATCAGCCCGGGGGAGACCTATGGCTACACCTTC. Encoded protein: CAISPGETYGYTF.

This chain joins TRBV20-1 and TRBJ2-7, with a tentative D call TRBD1 (6 bases). Germline V lookup: CDR1 DFQATT, CDR2 SNEGSKA (reference sequence). The CDR3 loop spans 13 amino acids. The V gene lost 2 bases and the J gene lost 4 bases, with 12 bases spanning the gap. CDR3 nucleotide sequence: TGCAGTGCTAGACAGACAGGAAGGTACGAGCAGTACTTC. Encoded protein: CSARQTGRYEQYF.

The chain couples TRBV12-3 or TRBV12-4 to TRBJ1-5, with D perhaps TRBD1 (5 bases). This CDR3 comprises 16 residues. Trimming took off 3 bases at V and 1 base at J, with 13 bases between the two ends. CDR3 sequence reads: CASSFRFGGSNQPQHF. The CDR3 coding sequence is TGTGCCAGCAGTTTTCGATTCGGGGGGAGCAATCAGCCCCAGCATTTT.

The chain combines TRBV18 with TRBJ2-5; weak D call: TRBD2 (5 bases). V was cut by 4 bases and J by 1 base, with 10 bases left in between. CDR1 is KGHSH, CDR2 LQKENI, per germline. The CDR3 totals 14 residues. The CDR3 loop is CASSRGFTQETQYF. In DNA, the CDR3 is TGTGCCAGCTCACGAGGGTTTACCCAAGAGACCCAGTACTTC.

J is TRBJ1-3 and V is TRBV9, with D perhaps TRBD1 (5 bases). In germline, CDR1 is SGDLS, CDR2 YYNGEE. The CDR3 loop spans 14 amino acids. Deletions cut 3 bases from V and 4 bases from J, with 11 bases between. For the CDR3, the DNA is TGTGCCAGCAGCGCAGGGCGATCCGGAAACACCATATATTTT. Amino acids: CASSAGRSGNTIYF.

In DNA form, the CDR3 reads TGTGCCAGCAGCTCTGACCTAGCGGGAGGAAAGACCGGGGAGCTGTTTTTT. Translating it yields CASSSDLAGGKTGELFF. The V call is TRBV7-2, the J call TRBJ2-2; 11 positions match TRBD2. Germline V gene data show CDR1 as SGHTA and CDR2 as FQGNSA. This CDR3 has 17 residues. The junction had 9 bases not matched to a gene; V was cut back by 4 bases and J by 5 bases. The full variable domain, rest sourced from reference TRBV7-2 and TRBJ2-2, is GAGVSQSPSNKVTEKGKDVELRCDPISGHTALYWYRQSLGQGLEFLIYFQGNSAPDKSGLPSDRFSAERTGGSVSTLTIQRTQQEDSAVYLCASSSDLAGGKTGELFFGEGSRLTVL.

Ten or more counts support this clonotype. The chain joins TRBV19 to TRBJ1-1; D call uncertain. CDR1 is LNHDA, CDR2 SQIVND, per germline (reference sequence). The CDR3 runs 13 residues. V was trimmed by 0 bases and J by 3 bases, leaving 5 bases between them. DNA for the CDR3: TGTGCCAGTAGTATAGATCGGGACACTGAAGCTTTCTTT. Translation: CASSIDRDTEAFF. The full variable domain, in which reference TRBV19 and TRBJ1-1 provide the parts outside the CDR3, is DGGITQSPKYLFRKEGQNVTLSCEQNLNHDAMYWYRQDPGQGLRLIYYSQIVNDFQKGDIAEGYSVSREKKESFPLTVTSAQKNPTAFYLCASSIDRDTEAFFGQGTRLTVV.

The chain links TRBV6-2 or TRBV6-3 to TRBJ1-1, with a tentative D call TRBD1 (5 bases). The germline CDR1 and CDR2 sequences are MNHEY and SVGEGT. This CDR3 is built from 15 residues. The V gene lost 5 bases and the J gene lost 0 bases, with 13 bases spanning the gap. CDR3 coding DNA: TGTGCCAGCAGTCTCTCGGCAGGGTTGAACACTGAAGCTTTCTTT. Its translation: CASSLSAGLNTEAFF.

V and J are TRBV6-2 or TRBV6-3 and TRBJ2-7; D is perhaps TRBD2 (6 bases). V lost 2 bases, J lost 2 bases, and 10 bases lay in between. Germline V gives CDR1 MNHEY, CDR2 SVGEGT. The CDR3 consists of 14 residues. CDR3 sequence: CASSYMGGPYEQYF. CDR3 DNA: TGTGCCAGCAGTTACATGGGAGGTCCCTACGAGCAGTACTTC.

This clonotype was counted only a few times. The CDR3: CASRARTFNYGYTF. CDR3 in DNA: TGTGCCAGCAGGGCCAGAACATTTAACTATGGCTACACCTTC. J is TRBJ1-2 and V is TRBV5-8; no clear D. Germline lookup yields CDR1 SGHTS and CDR2 YDEGEE. The CDR3 spans 14 residues. Trimming took off 5 bases at V and 1 base at J, with 12 bases between the two ends.

This clonotype has at least ten counts. The genes are TRBV11-1 and TRBJ1-2; possible D gene TRBD1, 6 bases. Trimming took off 3 bases at V and 3 bases at J, with 26 bases between the two ends. This CDR3 contains 19 residues. In germline, CDR1 is SGHAT, CDR2 FQDESV (reference sequence). The CDR3 DNA reads as TGTGCCAGCAGCTTCGTATCGGGGCGTAGGACAGCTATAGACTATGGCTACACCTTC. As protein: CASSFVSGRRTAIDYGYTF.

This clonotype came up many times. The germline gene is not matched at one end of the junction; a read error may be the cause. The gene calls are TRBV5-5 and TRBJ2-3, with D perhaps TRBD2 (6 bases). The CDR3 totals 13 residues. Germline V gene lookup returns CDR1 SGHKS and CDR2 YYEKEE (reference sequence). For the CDR3, the DNA is TGTGCCAGCAGCTTGGGTAGACTAGATGCGCAGTATTTT. Its protein is CASSLGRLDAQYF.

The gene calls are TRBV9 and TRBJ2-3; possibly TRBD2 for D (6 bases). This CDR3 region has 15 residues. V lost 0 bases and J 0 bases, leaving 8 bases between the germline ends. Germline CDR1 reads SGDLS; CDR2 reads YYNGEE. The chain's CDR3 is CASSVGGVSTDTQYF. CDR3 in DNA: TGTGCCAGCAGCGTAGGCGGGGTGAGCACAGATACGCAGTATTTT.

This chain links TRBV20-1 with TRBJ2-1, with TRBD1 as a possible D gene (6 bases). V was clipped by 7 bases and J by 6 bases, with 19 bases between them. The CDR3 is 14 amino acids. Per the germline V gene, CDR1 is DFQATT and CDR2 is SNEGSKA (reference sequence). The CDR3 loop is CSVPRADRGNEQFF. CDR3 sequence (DNA): TGCAGTGTACCGAGGGCGGACAGAGGCAATGAGCAGTTCTTC.

This clonotype was recorded a few times. This chain links TRBV6-5 with TRBJ1-1, with D perhaps matching TRBD1 (5 bases). The CDR3 is made up of 16 amino acids. The V end was cut by 2 bases, the J end by 0 bases, with 13 bases between. CDR1 is MNHEY and CDR2 is SVGAGI in the germline V gene. The CDR3 nucleotides read TGTGCCAGCAGTTACGGGGCAGTCCACATGAACACTGAAGCTTTCTTT. As protein: CASSYGAVHMNTEAFF.

This clonotype has a handful of counts. The genes are TRBV18 and TRBJ2-3; D is perhaps TRBD2 (6 bases). The CDR3 extends over 12 amino acids. V was trimmed by 6 bases and J by 5 bases, leaving 9 bases between them. The germline V gene encodes CDR1 KGHSH and CDR2 LQKENI. The CDR3 sequence: CASSDGRDTQYF. CDR3 sequence (DNA): TGTGCCAGCTCGGACGGGAGAGATACGCAGTATTTT.